The text below deals with one T cell receptor beta chain. At one of its ends the junction is not consistent with the germline gene, which may arise from a read error. A sample-barcoded 5' primer and a J-beta primer mix were used in a second PCR of roughly 6 to 11 cycles. TCRdb itself ran the 5' RACE reads through MiXCR, one entry per CDR3 protein. Altogether around 580,000 distinct CDR3 sequences are present, 45% to 55% being singletons, with the ten largest covering around 23%. This sample was taken from a study of blood T cells in healthy people across ages. In germline, CDR1 is ENHRY, CDR2 SYGVKD. CDR3 length: 11 residues.

The chain has TRBV10-3 and TRBJ2-5, with a possible D match to TRBD2 (5 bases). The sequence was obtained from a man older than 75 in good health. Specimen: blood. CDR3: CAIGEGETQYF. In DNA form, the CDR3 reads TGTGCCATCGGTGAGGGAGAGACCCAGTACTTC.